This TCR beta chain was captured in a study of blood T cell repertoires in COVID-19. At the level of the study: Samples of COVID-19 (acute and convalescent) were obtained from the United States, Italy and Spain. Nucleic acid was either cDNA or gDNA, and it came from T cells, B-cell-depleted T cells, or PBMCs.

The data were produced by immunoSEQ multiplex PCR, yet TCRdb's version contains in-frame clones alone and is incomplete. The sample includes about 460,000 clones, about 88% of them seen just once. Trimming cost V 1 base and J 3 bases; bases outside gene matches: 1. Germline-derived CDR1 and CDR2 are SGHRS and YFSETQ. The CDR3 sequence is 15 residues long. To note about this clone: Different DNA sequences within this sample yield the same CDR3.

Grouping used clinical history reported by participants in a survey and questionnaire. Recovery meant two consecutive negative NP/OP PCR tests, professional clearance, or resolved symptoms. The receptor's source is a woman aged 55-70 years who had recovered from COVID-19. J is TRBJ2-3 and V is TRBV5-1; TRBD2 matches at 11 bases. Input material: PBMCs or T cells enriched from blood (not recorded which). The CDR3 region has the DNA TGCGCCAGCAGCTTGACTAGCGGGGGAACAGATACGCAGTATTTT. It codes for CASSLTSGGTDTQYF.